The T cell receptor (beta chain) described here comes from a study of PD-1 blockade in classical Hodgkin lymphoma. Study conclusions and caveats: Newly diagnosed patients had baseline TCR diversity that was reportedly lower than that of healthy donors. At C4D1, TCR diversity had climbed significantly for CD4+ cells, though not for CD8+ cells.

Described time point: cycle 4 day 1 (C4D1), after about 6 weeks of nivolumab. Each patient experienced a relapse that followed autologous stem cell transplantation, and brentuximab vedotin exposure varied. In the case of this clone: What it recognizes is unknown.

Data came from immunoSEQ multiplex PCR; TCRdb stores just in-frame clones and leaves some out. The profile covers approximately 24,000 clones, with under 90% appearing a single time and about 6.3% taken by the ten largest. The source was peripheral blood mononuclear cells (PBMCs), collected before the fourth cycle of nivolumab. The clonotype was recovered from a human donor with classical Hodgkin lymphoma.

Here the CDR3 reads CASSSASGEATGELFF. The CDR3 nucleotides read TGTGCCAGCAGCTCGGCCAGCGGGGAGGCCACCGGGGAGCTGTTTTTT. The J gene is TRBJ2-2, the V gene TRBV11-3, with 7 bases lining up with TRBD2. CDR3 length: 16 residues. With V trimmed by 4 bases and J by 4 bases, 9 bases remained unmatched. Germline loops: CDR1 SGHNT, CDR2 YENEEA. The entire variable domain, with the rest obtained from reference TRBV11-3 and TRBJ2-2, is as follows: EAGVVQSPRYKIIEKKQPVAFWCNPISGHNTLYWYLQNLGQGPELLIRYENEEAVDDSQLPKDRFSAERLKGVDSTLKIQPAELGDSAVYLCASSSASGEATGELFFGEGSRLTVL.